This TCR beta chain emerged from a study of control samples from healthy donors and cancer patients. The repertoire was sequenced with immunoSEQ multiplex PCR; TCRdb's copy has only in-frame clones and lacks some. The sample gives around 150,000 clones, around nine tenths of which show up once; approximately 12% is in the top ten. The sequencing input was blood. The TCR comes from a man under 40 in good health.

In nucleotides, the CDR3 is TGTGCCAGTAGTATAAACAGTGGGGGCGGCTACACCTTC. This gives the protein CASSINSGGGYTF. This sequence joins TRBV19 and TRBJ1-2, with D perhaps TRBD1 (6 bases). The V end lost 2 bases, the J end lost 8 bases, and 12 bases lay between the germline ends. CDR3 length: 13 residues. Germline lookup yields CDR1 LNHDA and CDR2 SQIVND (reference sequence).